Listed below are T cell receptor beta chains from one sample, sequenced in a study of shared clonotypes between healthy human individuals. Using immunoSEQ multiplex PCR, the repertoire was profiled, and TCRdb retains in-frame clones only, with some absent. The data show about 1.5 million clones, 95% to 99% seen once. Sequencing was carried out using naive CD4+ T cells sorted from blood. The receptors originated from a man aged 25 to 40 in good health. Both conserved end residues are part of each CDR3. The D gene is left open where the match is weak. Clone sizes are given selectively: once, few, many, or a class where the clone is expanded.

DNA,CDR3,D,V,J,length,size
TGTGCCTGGAGTAACAGGGTGAACACTGAAGCTTTCTTT,CAWSNRVNTEAFF,NA,TRBV30,TRBJ1-1,13,NA
TGTGCCAGCAGTTCGGACTTAAACAATGAGCAGTTCTTC,CASSSDLNNEQFF,NA,TRBV28,TRBJ2-1,13,NA
TGTGCCAGCAGACGGACAGGTGGGTCCGGGGCCAACGTCCTGACTTTC,CASRRTGGSGANVLTF,TRBD1,TRBV28,TRBJ2-6,16,NA
TGTGCCAGCAGTGGAACGGGTGGGCCGACCGGGGAGCTGTTTTTT,CASSGTGGPTGELFF,NA,TRBV2,TRBJ2-2,15,NA
TGTGCCAGCAGTGAATACCAGGAGACCTCCTACGAGCAGTACTTC,CASSEYQETSYEQYF,NA,TRBV2,TRBJ2-7,15,NA
TGCGCCAGCAGTGAGTCGGACAGGCCCTTCTCGGGTGGCTACACCTTC,CASSESDRPFSGGYTF,TRBD1,TRBV10-1,TRBJ1-2,16,NA
TGTGCCAGCAGCGTAGGTCGGGTAAGCCGATACAATGAGCAGTTCTTC,CASSVGRVSRYNEQFF,NA,TRBV9,TRBJ2-1,16,NA
TGTGCCAGTAGTATTCCGGGACAGGGGGCTCGTGGGGCCAACGTCCTGACTTTC,CASSIPGQGARGANVLTF,TRBD1,TRBV19,TRBJ2-6,18,once
TGTGCCAGCAGCATGGGACTAGCGGGAGGGCCCCTTGACAATGAGCAGTTCTTC,CASSMGLAGGPLDNEQFF,TRBD2,TRBV5-4,TRBJ2-1,18,NA
TGTGCCATCAGTGAGCCAACGTTTCCTAGCGGGAGTCGGGTCCAGTTCTTC,CAISEPTFPSGSRVQFF,TRBD2,TRBV10-3,TRBJ2-1,17,NA
TGCAGCGCCTGGACTGGAGAAACTCTAGGCTACACCTTC,CSAWTGETLGYTF,NA,TRBV29-1,TRBJ1-2,13,NA
TGTGCCAGCAGTCGACTGACTAGCACAGATACGCAGTATTTT,CASSRLTSTDTQYF,NA,TRBV28,TRBJ2-3,14,NA
TGTGCCAGCAGCCCCAGACTAGGACAGGGGCTCTCTGGGGCCAACGTCCTGACTTTC,CASSPRLGQGLSGANVLTF,TRBD1,TRBV11-2,TRBJ2-6,19,NA
TGTGCCACCAGCAGAGGGGTCACAGGGGGAAACAATGAGCAGTTCTTC,CATSRGVTGGNNEQFF,TRBD1,TRBV15,TRBJ2-1,16,NA
TGTGCCAGCAGCAAAAGTCAGGGATTCTACAATGAGCAGTTCTTC,CASSKSQGFYNEQFF,NA,TRBV7-6,TRBJ2-1,15,NA
TGTGCCAGCAGCCTGGCGGGCCTAGCAGGTAGCACAGATACGCAGTATTTT,CASSLAGLAGSTDTQYF,NA,TRBV13,TRBJ2-3,17,NA
TGTGCCAGCATCCCGGACAGGATACAAACACGCACAGATACGCAGTATTTT,CASIPDRIQTRTDTQYF,TRBD1,TRBV2,TRBJ2-3,17,NA
TGTGCCAGCAGTATACCGACAGGGGGCTTGATCGAGACCCAGTACTTC,CASSIPTGGLIETQYF,TRBD1,TRBV28,TRBJ2-5,16,NA
TGTGCTAGCAGCTTAGTACTAGCGGGATCGTCAGGGGAGCTGTTTTTT,CASSLVLAGSSGELFF,TRBD2,TRBV7-7,TRBJ2-2,16,NA
TGTGCCAGCAGCAATGGACTAGCGGGAGGGCCCTACGAGCAGTACTTC,CASSNGLAGGPYEQYF,TRBD2,TRBV28,TRBJ2-7,16,NA
TGTGCCAGCAGCTTCGTTCAACGGGCACTGGGGGCCCAGTACTTC,CASSFVQRALGAQYF,NA,TRBV11-2,TRBJ2-5,15,NA
TGTGCCAGCAGCGTAGACCCCCGGGGGGACCCCTACGAGCAGTACTTC,CASSVDPRGDPYEQYF,TRBD2,TRBV9,TRBJ2-7,16,NA
TGCGCCAGCAGTGTTTCAGGGAGCAATCAGCCCCAGCATTTT,CASSVSGSNQPQHF,NA,TRBV10-2,TRBJ1-5,14,NA
TGTGCCAGCAGCCGGGACAGGGTGGGTCAAGAGACCCAGTACTTC,CASSRDRVGQETQYF,TRBD1,TRBV11-2,TRBJ2-5,15,NA
TGTGCCAGCAGCTTATGGACCGGGACAGGGTTGAGTGGCTACACCTTC,CASSLWTGTGLSGYTF,TRBD1,TRBV11-2,TRBJ1-2,16,once
TGTGCCAGTAGCAGTCCCCCTAGCGGCAATGAGCAGTTCTTC,CASSSPPSGNEQFF,TRBD2,TRBV19,TRBJ2-1,14,NA
TGTGCCAGCAGTGAAACAGGGGGCTACACCTTC,CASSETGGYTF,NA,TRBV25-1,TRBJ1-2,11,NA
TGTGCCAGCAGCCCCCGCCGCGGGGCGCCGGATACACCGTACTTC,CASSPRRGAPDTPYF,NA,TRBV11-2,TRBJ2-7,15,NA
TGTGCCAGCAGTGCACTCCCAGGGCCCTATGGCTACACCTTC,CASSALPGPYGYTF,NA,TRBV2,TRBJ1-2,14,NA
TGTGCCAGCAGCCGCCAGCCAACTGTGAACACTGAAGCTTTCTTT,CASSRQPTVNTEAFF,NA,TRBV7-9,TRBJ1-1,15,once
TGCGCCAGCAGGGATAACTCCGGGACTCCCTACAATGAGCAGTTCTTC,CASRDNSGTPYNEQFF,NA,TRBV10-1,TRBJ2-1,16,NA
TGTGCCAGCATCAACGGGGGAATTTACAATGAGCAGTTCTTC,CASINGGIYNEQFF,NA,TRBV7-2,TRBJ2-1,14,NA
TGTGCCAGACCGGGACTAGGGGCCCGGAGCTCCTACAATGAGCAGTTCTTC,CARPGLGARSSYNEQFF,TRBD2,TRBV10-3,TRBJ2-1,17,NA
TGTGCCAGCAAATCGCGGACTAGCGGGAGCACTCAGTATTTT,CASKSRTSGSTQYF,TRBD2,TRBV28,TRBJ2-3,14,NA
TGTGCCAGCTCACCTCCGACAGGGACCCAAGAGACCCAGTACTTC,CASSPPTGTQETQYF,TRBD1,TRBV18,TRBJ2-5,15,NA
TGCGCCAGCAGCTCAACTCCGGACAGAACTGAAGCTTTCTTT,CASSSTPDRTEAFF,NA,TRBV5-1,TRBJ1-1,14,NA
TGTGCCAGCTCACCGGCGTTTGGCACCGGGGAGCTGTTTTTT,CASSPAFGTGELFF,NA,TRBV18,TRBJ2-2,14,NA
TGTGCCAGCAGCTTAGCCGGGGGGCACTATGAGCAGTTCTTC,CASSLAGGHYEQFF,NA,TRBV7-2,TRBJ2-1,14,NA
TGTGCCAGTAGTATAACAGGGGCTAACCAAGAGACCCAGTACTTC,CASSITGANQETQYF,TRBD1,TRBV19,TRBJ2-5,15,NA
TGTGCCAGTAGCTTACTAGCGGGAGGCTACTACACCGGGGAGCTGTTTTTT,CASSLLAGGYYTGELFF,TRBD2,TRBV19,TRBJ2-2,17,NA
TGTGCCAGCAGTTCCCGAGGGGAGGGTTCAGATACGCAGTATTTT,CASSSRGEGSDTQYF,TRBD2,TRBV28,TRBJ2-3,15,NA
TGTGCCAGCACCCTCGTGACACAGCGGGGTGGGGTCCAGTACTTC,CASTLVTQRGGVQYF,TRBD2,TRBV28,TRBJ2-5,15,NA
TGTGCCAGCAGCTTTGTAAGAGGGTACCGGGATTCCACTGAAGCTTTCTTT,CASSFVRGYRDSTEAFF,NA,TRBV11-2,TRBJ1-1,17,NA
TGTGCCAGTAGTAATTGGGATGGTTACTTCGATGAGCAGTTCTTC,CASSNWDGYFDEQFF,NA,TRBV19,TRBJ2-1,15,NA
TGTGCCAGCAGCGTAAGGGACGGACTACAAGCTTTCTTT,CASSVRDGLQAFF,NA,TRBV9,TRBJ1-1,13,NA
TGTGCCAGCAGCCACACTCCGCCTATCTACTATGGCTACACCTTC,CASSHTPPIYYGYTF,NA,TRBV7-2,TRBJ1-2,15,NA
TGTGCCAGCAGTGAAGTAGGGTCGAGGGGCGAGCAGTACTTC,CASSEVGSRGEQYF,NA,TRBV6-1,TRBJ2-7,14,NA
TGTGCCAGCTCCCCTGCGGGAGGGGCCTACGAGCAGTACTTC,CASSPAGGAYEQYF,TRBD2,TRBV28,TRBJ2-7,14,once
TGTGCCAGCAGTTTAAGGACTAGCGGGAGCTACGAGCAGTACTTC,CASSLRTSGSYEQYF,TRBD2,TRBV27,TRBJ2-7,15,NA
TGTGCCAGCAGTCCCCGTTTTAGCGGAGGCGGGGAGCTGTTTTTT,CASSPRFSGGGELFF,NA,TRBV27,TRBJ2-2,15,NA
TGTGCCAGCTCACCGGAAACACAAGAGACCCAGTACTTC,CASSPETQETQYF,NA,TRBV18,TRBJ2-5,13,NA
TGTGCCTGGAACCGGGATATTAGTCATACGCAGTATTTT,CAWNRDISHTQYF,NA,TRBV30,TRBJ2-3,13,NA
TGTGCCACCAGCAGAGATTCCCGAGGAGGGGGGGATTACGAGCAGTACTTC,CATSRDSRGGGDYEQYF,NA,TRBV15,TRBJ2-7,17,NA
TGCGCCAGCAGCTTGTTACTAGCGGACAATGAGCAGTTCTTC,CASSLLLADNEQFF,TRBD2,TRBV5-1,TRBJ2-1,14,NA
TGTGCCAGCGGGGCGTGGGGTTTAGGTGAAAAACTGTTTTTT,CASGAWGLGEKLFF,NA,TRBV5-5,TRBJ1-4,14,NA
TGTGCCAGCAGTGTTGCTAGAGGAGGAGAGACCCAGTACTTC,CASSVARGGETQYF,NA,TRBV2,TRBJ2-5,14,NA
TGTGCCAGCAGTTCCGGGACACCGCACACCGGGGAGCTGTTTTTT,CASSSGTPHTGELFF,NA,TRBV28,TRBJ2-2,15,NA
TGTGCCACCGCCCGCGAGCAGGATACGCAGTATTTT,CATAREQDTQYF,NA,TRBV10-3,TRBJ2-3,12,NA
TGTGCCAGCAGTCTGGGACATCTCTCTGGAAACACCATATATTTT,CASSLGHLSGNTIYF,NA,TRBV7-2,TRBJ1-3,15,NA
TGTGCCAGCAGCTTAAGACAGGGGAACACTGAAGCTTTCTTT,CASSLRQGNTEAFF,TRBD1,TRBV7-3,TRBJ1-1,14,NA